Below, 5 T cell receptor beta chains from the same sample are listed, as sequenced in a study of T cell changes during pregnancy in multiple sclerosis. Assay used: immunoSEQ multiplex PCR; TCRdb lists only in-frame clones, some missing. The sample comprises tens of thousands of clones, about 90% of which are singletons, and approximately 0.5% rests with the top ten. The input for sequencing was CD4+ T cells from peripheral blood mononuclear cells, taken after pregnancy. Every receptor here comes from a female donor with multiple sclerosis, enrolled in a pregnancy study.

This chain links TRBV7-9 with TRBJ1-5, with a weak D call TRBD1 (5 bases). The germline V and J ends were trimmed by 3 bases and 6 bases, with 9 bases remaining between them. The CDR3 extends over 13 amino acids. Germline V gene lookup returns CDR1 SEHNR and CDR2 FQNEAQ (reference sequence). The CDR3 here is CASSLGQGQPQHF. The DNA of the CDR3 is TGTGCCAGCAGCTTGGGGCAGGGTCAGCCCCAGCATTTT.

The rearrangement uses TRBV6-5 and TRBJ2-1; 13 positions match TRBD2. Germline lookup yields CDR1 MNHEY and CDR2 SVGAGI. V lost 4 bases to trimming and J lost 9 bases; unmatched junction nucleotides: 6. The length of the CDR3 is 15 residues. This CDR3 is CASSFRTSGSVEQFF. The CDR3 region has the DNA TGTGCCAGCAGTTTTCGGACTAGCGGGAGCGTTGAGCAGTTCTTC.

V gene TRBV30 combines with J gene TRBJ2-7; D call uncertain. The CDR3 contains 12 residues. CDR1 and CDR2 from the germline V gene are GTSNPN and SVGIG (reference sequence). V gave up 2 bases and J gave up 1 base, with 6 bases separating them. CDR3 nucleotides: TGTGCCTGGAGTATCAGTTCCTACGAGCAGTACTTC. Translation gives CAWSISSYEQYF.

The chain has TRBV29-1 and TRBJ2-3, with a possible D match to TRBD1 (5 bases). The germline gives CDR1 SQVTM, CDR2 ANQGSEA. The CDR3 spans 15 residues. The V end was cut by 4 bases, the J end by 0 bases, with 14 bases between. The CDR3 DNA follows: TGCAGCGTTGTTGACAGCCCCACTAGCACAGATACGCAGTATTTT. Amino acids: CSVVDSPTSTDTQYF.

The chain is built from TRBV19 and TRBJ2-1; 9 bases align to TRBD1. The germline gives CDR1 LNHDA, CDR2 SQIVND (reference sequence). The CDR3 contains 19 residues. The V gene end was trimmed by 4 bases and the J gene end by 0 bases; junction bases not matched to a gene: 13. For the CDR3, the DNA is TGTGCCAGTAGTACCACCGGGACAGGGTCTATAAGCTCCTACAATGAGCAGTTCTTC. This gives the protein CASSTTGTGSISSYNEQFF.